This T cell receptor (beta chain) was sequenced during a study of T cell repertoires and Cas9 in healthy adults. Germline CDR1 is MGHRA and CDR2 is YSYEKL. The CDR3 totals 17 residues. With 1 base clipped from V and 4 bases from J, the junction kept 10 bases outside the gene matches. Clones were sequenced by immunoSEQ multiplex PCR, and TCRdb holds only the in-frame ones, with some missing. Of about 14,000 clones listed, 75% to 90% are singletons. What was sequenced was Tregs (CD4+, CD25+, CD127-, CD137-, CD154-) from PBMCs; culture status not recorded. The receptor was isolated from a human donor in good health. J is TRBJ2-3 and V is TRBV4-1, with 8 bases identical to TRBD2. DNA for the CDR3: TGCGCCAGCAGCCAAGTAAGACTAGCGCGGTTAGCAGATACGCAGTATTTT. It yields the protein CASSQVRLARLADTQYF.